Presented here are 31 T cell receptor beta chains from one specimen sequenced in a study of blood T cell repertoires in COVID-19. TCRdb keeps only in-frame clones here, not all; method: immunoSEQ multiplex PCR. The sample holds around 250,000 clones; more than 85% are singletons and the top ten take less than 4.5%. The specimen sequenced was peripheral blood. These receptors originate from a man aged 18-30 years with active or convalescent COVID-19.

The rearrangement uses TRBV6-2 or TRBV6-3 and TRBJ2-5; 10 positions agree with TRBD2. CDR3 length equals 18 residues. In germline, CDR1 is MNHEY, CDR2 SVGEGT. V gave up 1 base and J gave up 3 bases; unmatched junction bases: 11. The CDR3, as DNA: TGTGCCAGCAGTTACTGGGTTCAGCGGGAGGGCCCAAAAGAGACCCAGTACTTC. Its protein product is CASSYWVQREGPKETQYF.

V usage is TRBV2 and J usage is TRBJ1-2; 8 positions agree with TRBD1. J gave up 7 bases and V 7 bases, and 5 bases lay outside the gene matches. Germline V gene lookup returns CDR1 SNHLY and CDR2 FYNNEI. The CDR3 totals 12 residues. In nucleotides, the CDR3 is TGTGCCAGCAACCTAGACAGGGGTGGCTACACCTTC. Translating it yields CASNLDRGGYTF.

V is TRBV2 and J is TRBJ1-6; D is perhaps TRBD1 (5 bases). The CDR3 sequence is 12 residues long. Trimming removed 7 bases from V and 14 bases from J, with 15 bases in between. Germline assignment: CDR1 SNHLY and CDR2 FYNNEI. The CDR3 reads CASISREAALHF. CDR3 DNA: TGTGCCAGCATCTCCAGGGAGGCAGCCCTCCACTTT. The whole variable domain, remainder taken from reference TRBV2 and TRBJ1-6, is EPEVTQTPSHQVTQMGQEVILRCVPISNHLYFYWYRQILGQKVEFLVSFYNNEISEKSEIFDDQFSVERPDGSNFTLKIRSTKLEDSAMYFCASISREAALHFGNGTRLTVT.

This clone occurred once. The genes are TRBV11-3 and TRBJ1-1; D is unresolved. CDR3 length: 11 residues. Between the trimmed V and J ends, which lost 1 base and 11 bases, there was a span of 8 bases. Germline-derived CDR1 and CDR2 are SGHNT and YENEEA. The CDR3 region is CASSLGARAFF. The CDR3 DNA follows: TGTGCCAGCAGCTTAGGGGCGCGCGCTTTCTTT.

The V gene is TRBV5-1, the J gene TRBJ2-3, with D tentatively TRBD2 (6 bases). Germline lookup yields CDR1 SGHRS and CDR2 YFSETQ. Trimming left V 5 bases short and J 4 bases short, with 17 bases between. There are 15 residues in the CDR3. As DNA, the CDR3 is TGCGCCAGCAGGATACTAGCAAAAGGCGCAGATACGCAGTATTTT. Amino acids: CASRILAKGADTQYF.

The rearrangement uses TRBV28 and TRBJ2-5; D possibly corresponds to TRBD2 (6 bases). Germline V gives CDR1 MDHEN, CDR2 SYDVKM. V was shortened by 2 bases and J by 3 bases, with 10 bases between the two germline ends. The CDR3 runs to 14 residues. The CDR3 loop is CASSLGGFEETQYF. CDR3 nucleotides: TGTGCCAGCAGTTTAGGAGGGTTTGAAGAGACCCAGTACTTC.

This clone has just one count. The chain combines TRBV5-1 with TRBJ1-1, with D tentatively TRBD1 (6 bases). The CDR3 contains 13 residues. V was shortened by 4 bases and J by 6 bases, with 13 bases between the two germline ends. Germline loops: CDR1 SGHRS, CDR2 YFSETQ. CDR3 in DNA: TGCGCCAGCAGCGTAAGTACAGGGCCTGAAGCTTTCTTT. Its protein is CASSVSTGPEAFF.

The chain has TRBV3-1 (or the pseudogene TRBV3-2) and TRBJ1-2; tentative D call: TRBD1 (5 bases). Deletions cut 3 bases from V and 8 bases from J, with 10 bases between. Germline V gives CDR1 LGHDT, CDR2 YNNKEL (reference sequence). The CDR3 is made up of 12 amino acids. CDR3 DNA: TGTGCCAGCAGCCAGGCCCAGGGCGGCTACACCTTC. Its translation is CASSQAQGGYTF.

Points on this clone: This specimen includes other DNA sequences encoding the same CDR3. The V gene is TRBV4-1, the J gene TRBJ1-1; 7 bases are a match to TRBD1. In germline, CDR1 is MGHRA, CDR2 YSYEKL. The CDR3 consists of 15 residues. The V gene end was trimmed by 6 bases and the J gene end by 0 bases; junction bases not matched to a gene: 7. The CDR3 loop is CASSHRGGLNTEAFF. The CDR3 DNA sequence: TGCGCCAGCAGTCACAGGGGCGGGCTGAACACTGAAGCTTTCTTT.

The V call is TRBV5-6, the J call TRBJ2-7, with 9 bases matching TRBD1. From germline, CDR1 is SGHDT and CDR2 YYEEEE. The CDR3 is made up of 15 amino acids. J gave up 2 bases and V 3 bases, and 6 bases lay outside the gene matches. CDR3 sequence reads: CASSSPGQGTYEQYF. For the CDR3, the DNA is TGTGCCAGCAGCTCTCCGGGACAGGGCACCTACGAGCAGTACTTC.

This chain uses TRBV30 with TRBJ1-1, with 7 bases lining up with TRBD1. CDR1 GTSNPN and CDR2 SVGIG come from the germline V gene (reference sequence). V lost 5 bases and J lost 3; bases outside the gene matches: 6. This CDR3 has 13 residues. CDR3 sequence: CAWSKGQYTEAFF. DNA of the CDR3: TGTGCCTGGTCAAAGGGACAGTACACTGAAGCTTTCTTT.

The chain recombines TRBV2 with TRBJ1-4; 8 nucleotides align to TRBD1. The J segment lost 7 bases and the V segment lost 3 bases, leaving 7 bases of the junction unmatched. CDR1 is SNHLY and CDR2 is FYNNEI in the germline V gene. The CDR3 is 15 residues long. The DNA for the CDR3 is TGTGCCAGCAGTGACCTGGACAGGGCGGGTGAAAAACTGTTTTTT. Its translation is CASSDLDRAGEKLFF.

This clone was counted a single time. The chain employs TRBV29-1 and TRBJ2-4; 8 nucleotides match TRBD1. CDR3 length equals 15 residues. Germline CDR1 SQVTM, CDR2 ANQGSEA. The V segment lost 6 bases and the J segment 8 bases; nucleotides outside the gene matches: 15. The CDR3 loop is CSVLTGDVSSDIQYF. The CDR3, as DNA: TGCAGCGTGCTGACAGGGGACGTTTCTTCGGACATTCAGTACTTC.

V usage is TRBV5-8 and J usage is TRBJ1-3, with TRBD1 matching 7 bases. The V segment lost 2 bases and the J segment 6 bases; nucleotides outside the gene matches: 8. The CDR3 contains 15 residues. Germline assignment: CDR1 SGHTS and CDR2 YDEGEE. Written as DNA, the CDR3 is TGTGCCAGCAGCTTACCGCGGGACAGCCTAAACACCATATATTTT. Protein product: CASSLPRDSLNTIYF.

This rearrangement joins TRBV7-9 to TRBJ2-3; tentatively, D is TRBD1 (6 bases). The CDR3 is 15 amino acids. V dropped 6 bases and J dropped 1 base, with 14 bases sitting between them. Germline CDR1 is SEHNR and CDR2 is FQNEAQ (reference sequence). The CDR3 DNA is TGTGCCAGCAGTCGAACAGGGTTCGGCACAGATACGCAGTATTTT. Translated, it gives CASSRTGFGTDTQYF. Together with reference TRBV7-9 and TRBJ2-3, the CDR3 gives the full variable domain: DTGVSQNPRHKITKRGQNVTFRCDPISEHNRLYWYRQTLGQGPEFLTYFQNEAQLEKSRLLSDRFSAERPKGSFSTLEIQRTEQGDSAMYLCASSRTGFGTDTQYFGPGTRLTVL.

The chain uses TRBV27 and TRBJ2-5; 12 positions agree with TRBD2. Germline CDR1 MNHEY, CDR2 SMNVEV (reference sequence). V dropped 6 bases and J dropped 1; count of bases not matched to a gene: 3. This CDR3 contains 15 residues. The CDR3 DNA sequence: TGTGCCAGCAGGGGACTAGCGGGTCCCCAAGAGACCCAGTACTTC. Encoded protein: CASRGLAGPQETQYF.

This chain joins TRBV11-1 and TRBJ2-2; 7 nucleotides match TRBD2. The germline gives CDR1 SGHAT, CDR2 FQDESV (reference sequence). This CDR3 contains 16 residues. V gave up 5 bases and J gave up 5 bases; unmatched junction bases: 11. CDR3 bases: TGTGCCAGCAGCCCCCTCTGGGGACTAACGACCGGGGAGCTGTTTTTT. Its translation: CASSPLWGLTTGELFF.

The rearrangement links TRBV5-1 to TRBJ2-7; 9 positions agree with TRBD1. The CDR3 runs 15 residues. Trimming took 5 bases from V and 2 from J; bases not matched to a gene: 8. Germline V gene data show CDR1 as SGHRS and CDR2 as YFSETQ. The CDR3 sequence is CASSWGTGSPYEQYF. Written as DNA, the CDR3 is TGCGCCAGCAGTTGGGGGACAGGGAGCCCCTACGAGCAGTACTTC.

V usage is TRBV5-5 and J usage is TRBJ2-3; 10 bases align to TRBD2. V trimming: 3 bases; J trimming: 8 bases; junction bases outside the gene matches: 9. The CDR3 has 15 residues. Per germline, CDR1 SGHKS and CDR2 YYEKEE (reference sequence). In nucleotides, the CDR3 is TGTGCCAGCAGCTATCCCGGGACTAGCGATCTTACGCAGTATTTT. It yields the protein CASSYPGTSDLTQYF. Based on the CDR3 plus reference TRBV5-5 and TRBJ2-3, the full variable domain is DAGVTQSPTHLIKTRGQQVTLRCSPISGHKSVSWYQQVLGQGPQFIFQYYEKEERGRGNFPDRFSARQFPNYSSELNVNALLLGDSALYLCASSYPGTSDLTQYFGPGTRLTVL.

The genes are TRBV14 and TRBJ1-2, with D perhaps TRBD1 (6 bases). This CDR3 is 15 amino acids long. Trimming cost V 1 base and J 2 bases, with 11 bases left between them. The germline V gene has CDR1 SGHDN and CDR2 FVKESK. CDR3 in amino acids: CASSQGSGTNYGYTF. CDR3 coding DNA: TGTGCCAGCAGCCAAGGATCCGGGACAAACTATGGCTACACCTTC. Full variable domain (rest looked up from reference TRBV14 and TRBJ1-2): EAGVTQFPSHSVIEKGQTVTLRCDPISGHDNLYWYRRVMGKEIKFLLHFVKESKQDESGMPNNRFLAERTGGTYSTLKVQPAELEDSGVYFCASSQGSGTNYGYTFGSGTRLTVV.

The gene calls are TRBV20-1 and TRBJ2-7; no clear D. Between the trimmed V and J ends, which lost 3 bases and 4 bases, there was a span of 7 bases. The CDR3 consists of 11 residues. Germline CDR1 reads DFQATT; CDR2 reads SNEGSKA (reference sequence). The CDR3 coding sequence is TGCAGTGCTAGGGAGAGATACGAGCAGTACTTC. Residues: CSARERYEQYF.

The genes are TRBV18 and TRBJ1-5, with D possibly matching TRBD1 (6 bases). Deletions cut 3 bases from V and 7 bases from J, with 16 bases between. The CDR3 is 15 amino acids. Germline V gene data show CDR1 as KGHSH and CDR2 as LQKENI. The CDR3 sequence is CASSPQRGTSQPQHF. The CDR3 DNA is TGTGCCAGCTCACCTCAGCGGGGGACAAGCCAGCCCCAGCATTTT.

V usage is TRBV7-6 and J usage is TRBJ2-3, with TRBD2 as a possible D gene (7 bases). Deletions cut 6 bases from V and 3 bases from J, with 16 bases between. Looked up from germline, CDR1 is SGHVS and CDR2 is FNYEAQ. CDR3 length: 15 residues. This CDR3 is CASSRIGGRTDTQYF. The CDR3 DNA follows: TGTGCCAGCAGTCGAATCGGGGGGCGTACAGATACGCAGTATTTT.

CDR3 loop: CSVEDGLAVADTQYF. The CDR3 DNA sequence: TGCAGCGTTGAGGACGGACTAGCCGTGGCAGATACGCAGTATTTT. The rearrangement links TRBV29-1 to TRBJ2-3, with 8 bases identical to TRBD2. This CDR3 comprises 15 residues. The J segment lost 4 bases and the V segment lost 3 bases, leaving 9 bases of the junction unmatched. Germline V gene sequence: CDR1 SQVTM, CDR2 ANQGSEA.

This chain connects TRBV24-1 to TRBJ1-2; 9 bases fit TRBD1. Trimming cost V 7 bases and J 8 bases; bases outside gene matches: 10. Germline V gene sequence: CDR1 KGHDR, CDR2 SFDVKD. The CDR3 totals 14 residues. CDR3 sequence reads: CATRGQGQVLGYTF. The CDR3 DNA sequence: TGTGCCACCAGGGGACAGGGACAGGTCTTAGGCTACACCTTC.

The chain joins TRBV7-8 to TRBJ2-5; the D gene is possibly TRBD2 (5 bases). Germline loops: CDR1 SGHVS, CDR2 FQNEAQ. CDR3 length equals 14 residues. Trimming cost V 5 bases and J 2 bases, with 12 bases left between them. The CDR3, as DNA: TGTGCCAGCAGCCAAGAAGTAGCGCAAGAGACCCAGTACTTC. Translation: CASSQEVAQETQYF.

The CDR3 sequence: CASSYLGGTGELFF. The CDR3 region has the DNA TGTGCCAGCAGTTACTTAGGGGGCACCGGGGAGCTGTTTTTT. This chain connects TRBV6-5 to TRBJ2-2; perhaps TRBD1 as D (6 bases). The V end lost 1 base, the J end lost 4 bases, and 7 bases lay between the germline ends. This CDR3 comprises 14 residues. CDR1 and CDR2 from the germline V gene are MNHEY and SVGAGI.

This rearrangement joins TRBV9 to TRBJ1-2; no clear D. The germline V and J ends were trimmed by 0 bases and 7 bases, with 13 bases remaining between them. CDR1 is SGDLS, CDR2 YYNGEE, per germline. This CDR3 is built from 14 residues. CDR3 DNA sequence: TGTGCCAGCAGCGTAGCTGAGGGAGGGCTTGGCTACACCTTC. It translates to CASSVAEGGLGYTF.

This chain links TRBV6-1 with TRBJ2-7, with D possibly being TRBD1 (5 bases). The CDR3 consists of 13 residues. Germline V CDR1 and CDR2: MNHNS, SASEGT. V was shortened by 2 bases and J by 6 bases, with 11 bases between the two germline ends. CDR3 residues: CASSERFRGEQYF. The CDR3 DNA reads as TGTGCCAGCAGTGAAAGGTTTAGGGGCGAGCAGTACTTC.

The CDR3 is CATSDSGQGLTEAFF. The CDR3 coding sequence is TGTGCCACCAGTGATTCGGGACAGGGGTTGACTGAAGCTTTCTTT. The chain carries TRBV24-1 and TRBJ1-1; 10 nucleotides agree with TRBD1. This CDR3 region has 15 residues. The V segment lost 2 bases and the J segment 5 bases; nucleotides outside the gene matches: 4. CDR1 and CDR2 (germline): KGHDR, SFDVKD.

This sequence joins TRBV30 and TRBJ2-5, with TRBD2 matching over 7 bases. The V segment lost 0 bases and the J segment 5 bases; nucleotides outside the gene matches: 9. CDR1 and CDR2 (germline): GTSNPN, SVGIG (reference sequence). There are 15 residues in the CDR3. In nucleotides, the CDR3 is TGTGCCTGGAGTGTCTGGGAGGGCCGGTTTGAGACCCAGTACTTC. The encoded protein is CAWSVWEGRFETQYF.